What follows are 15 T cell receptor beta chains derived from one specimen sequenced in a study of T cell responses to AZD1222 COVID-19 vaccine. Assay: immunoSEQ multiplex PCR; the TCRdb copy retains only in-frame clones and omits some. The sample lists around 200,000 clones, around nine tenths occurring once. This material consisted of peripheral blood, taken on day 0 of AZD1222 vaccination. These receptors were collected from an adult in good health.

This sequence joins TRBV19 and TRBJ1-5; 7 bases match TRBD1. The germline V gene encodes CDR1 LNHDA and CDR2 SQIVND (reference sequence). The CDR3 spans 17 residues. V dropped 2 bases and J dropped 2; count of bases not matched to a gene: 9. CDR3 in amino acids: CASSIKVSGQGNQPQHF. The CDR3 DNA is TGTGCCAGTAGTATAAAGGTTTCAGGACAGGGCAATCAGCCCCAGCATTTT. The whole variable domain, remainder taken from reference TRBV19 and TRBJ1-5, is DGGITQSPKYLFRKEGQNVTLSCEQNLNHDAMYWYRQDPGQGLRLIYYSQIVNDFQKGDIAEGYSVSREKKESFPLTVTSAQKNPTAFYLCASSIKVSGQGNQPQHFGDGTRLSIL.

A single count supports this clone. The chain links TRBV5-6 to TRBJ1-2; 7 nucleotides align to TRBD1. J was trimmed by 5 bases and V by 4 bases; bases with no gene match: 11. The CDR3 is 15 residues long. Per germline, CDR1 SGHDT and CDR2 YYEEEE. This CDR3 reads CASSPGRQGLYGYTF. CDR3 bases: TGTGCCAGCAGCCCGGGTCGACAGGGACTATATGGCTACACCTTC.

V usage is TRBV6-5 and J usage is TRBJ2-7; TRBD2 agrees at 8 bases. This CDR3 has 13 residues. CDR1 MNHEY and CDR2 SVGAGI come from the germline V gene. After removal of 2 bases from V and 3 bases from J, the junction contained 0 bases not matched to a gene. The CDR3 coding sequence is TGTGCCAGCAGTTACGCGGGAGGCTACGAGCAGTACTTC. Amino acids: CASSYAGGYEQYF.

The chain links TRBV12-3 or TRBV12-4 to TRBJ1-2, with D maybe TRBD1 (5 bases). The CDR3 extends over 12 amino acids. V lost 3 bases, J lost 8 bases, and 10 bases lay in between. The CDR3 loop reads CASSLSYRGYTF. In DNA form, the CDR3 reads TGTGCCAGCAGTTTGAGTTACAGGGGCTACACCTTC.

This sequence joins TRBV30 and TRBJ2-2, with D tentatively TRBD1 (5 bases). Between the trimmed V and J ends, which lost 7 bases and 0 bases, there was a span of 15 bases. CDR1 GTSNPN and CDR2 SVGIG come from the germline V gene (reference sequence). CDR3 length equals 15 residues. CDR3 protein: CAFSQGFANTGELFF. CDR3 DNA sequence: TGTGCCTTCTCCCAGGGCTTCGCGAACACCGGGGAGCTGTTTTTT.

This rearrangement joins TRBV4-1 to TRBJ2-7; perhaps D is TRBD1 or TRBD2 (5 bases each). CDR3 size: 16 residues. V lost 0 bases to trimming and J lost 0 bases, with 12 bases between them. The germline V gene has CDR1 MGHRA and CDR2 YSYEKL. CDR3 protein: CASSQDRDLVSYEQYF. In DNA, the CDR3 is TGCGCCAGCAGCCAAGACAGGGACCTGGTCTCCTACGAGCAGTACTTC.

The rearrangement links TRBV7-6 to TRBJ1-2; a possible D gene is TRBD1 (6 bases). Germline loops: CDR1 SGHVS, CDR2 FNYEAQ. V shed 1 base and J shed 0 bases, with 9 bases lying between them. The CDR3 covers 15 residues. The CDR3 reads CASSLEAGANYGYTF. The CDR3 coding sequence is TGTGCCAGCAGCTTAGAGGCAGGGGCTAACTATGGCTACACCTTC.

V gene TRBV29-1 combines with J gene TRBJ1-2, with 8 bases lining up with TRBD1. The germline V gene has CDR1 SQVTM and CDR2 ANQGSEA. J gave up 10 bases and V 7 bases, and 8 bases lay outside the gene matches. The length of the CDR3 is 11 residues. The CDR3 sequence: CSDTGGLIYTF. The CDR3, as DNA: TGCAGCGACACAGGGGGATTAATCTACACCTTC.

This chain links TRBV6-2 or TRBV6-3 with TRBJ2-1; a weak D match, TRBD2 (6 bases). The V and J ends lost 0 bases and 15 bases respectively, with 15 bases between them. This CDR3 has 13 amino acids. In germline, CDR1 is MNHEY, CDR2 SVGEGT. The CDR3 DNA sequence: TGTGCCAGCAGTTACTCGGGTGGGACTGCGCCGTTCTTC. Protein: CASSYSGGTAPFF.

This clone was seen only a few times. The chain carries TRBV2 and TRBJ1-4; TRBD1 aligns across 12 bases. The CDR3 is made up of 15 amino acids. Germline-derived CDR1 and CDR2 are SNHLY and FYNNEI. V was clipped by 5 bases and J by 8 bases; unmatched bases: 6. The CDR3 here is CASSRSGTGGEKLFF. The CDR3 bases are TGTGCCAGCAGTAGATCCGGGACAGGGGGCGAAAAACTGTTTTTT.

The chain employs TRBV6-5 and TRBJ1-1; D is unresolved. CDR1 MNHEY and CDR2 SVGAGI come from the germline V gene. Trimming shortened V by 2 bases and J by 1 base, and 14 bases separated the two germline ends. The CDR3 has 16 amino acids. CDR3 in amino acids: CASSYRSRSSNTEAFF. For the CDR3, the DNA is TGTGCCAGCAGTTACCGCTCCCGGTCCTCGAACACTGAAGCTTTCTTT.

This clone was seen only once. The chain joins TRBV2 to TRBJ2-5, with TRBD2 matching 11 bases. This CDR3 is built from 15 residues. V gave up 6 bases and J gave up 7 bases; unmatched junction bases: 10. CDR1 and CDR2 (germline): SNHLY, FYNNEI. CDR3 nucleotides: TGTGCCAGCAGGGGGCTAGCGGGGGGCCTGGGGACCCAGTACTTC. Residues: CASRGLAGGLGTQYF. The entire variable domain, with the rest obtained from reference TRBV2 and TRBJ2-5, is as follows: EPEVTQTPSHQVTQMGQEVILRCVPISNHLYFYWYRQILGQKVEFLVSFYNNEISEKSEIFDDQFSVERPDGSNFTLKIRSTKLEDSAMYFCASRGLAGGLGTQYFGPGTRLLVL.

The J gene is TRBJ2-1, the V gene TRBV7-2, with D possibly matching TRBD2 (7 bases). This CDR3 comprises 14 residues. Germline V gives CDR1 SGHTA, CDR2 FQGNSA. V lost 5 bases and J 6 bases, leaving 14 bases between the germline ends. The CDR3 here is CASSPWGGANEQFF. CDR3 coding DNA: TGTGCCAGCAGCCCTTGGGGGGGGGCCAATGAGCAGTTCTTC.

The V call is TRBV9, the J call TRBJ1-6, with D uncertain. The CDR3 is 14 amino acids. Germline loops: CDR1 SGDLS, CDR2 YYNGEE. The V end was cut by 0 bases, the J end by 8 bases, with 9 bases between. DNA for the CDR3: TGTGCCAGCAGCGTAGTGGCCCTGGATTCACCCCTCCACTTT. It yields the protein CASSVVALDSPLHF.

The rearrangement links TRBV19 to TRBJ1-2; D gene unclear. This CDR3 is 13 amino acids long. Germline V gene lookup returns CDR1 LNHDA and CDR2 SQIVND (reference sequence). The V gene lost 8 bases and the J gene lost 4 bases, with 14 bases spanning the gap. CDR3 amino acids: CASSQGRSYGYTF. In nucleotides, the CDR3 is TGTGCCAGTTCCCAAGGGCGCAGCTATGGCTACACCTTC.